Each of the 26 T cell receptor beta chains below was sequenced from the same sample in a study of blood T cell repertoires in COVID-19. Sequencing was performed with immunoSEQ multiplex PCR; in TCRdb, only in-frame clones are kept and a portion is missing. The data hold around 12,000 clones, with 75% to 90% observed a single time. The sequenced sample consisted of peripheral blood. These receptors all stem from a human donor in a cohort sampled during active COVID-19.

The rearrangement links TRBV6-5 to TRBJ2-7; possible D gene TRBD2, 5 bases. This CDR3 spans 14 amino acids. V dropped 6 bases and J dropped 6 bases, with 18 bases sitting between them. The germline V gene has CDR1 MNHEY and CDR2 SVGAGI. CDR3 in DNA: TGTGCCAGCAGCTTCGCCTCAACTGAGGGCGAGCAGTACTTC. As protein: CASSFASTEGEQYF.

V and J are TRBV6-5 and TRBJ2-7; D possibly corresponds to TRBD1 (6 bases). V shed 5 bases and J shed 2 bases, with 13 bases lying between them. The CDR3 has 14 amino acids. The germline gives CDR1 MNHEY, CDR2 SVGAGI. The CDR3 sequence is CASSTGTPPYEQYF. For the CDR3, the DNA is TGTGCCAGCAGTACCGGGACACCCCCCTACGAGCAGTACTTC.

This chain uses TRBV7-2 with TRBJ2-7; 10 nucleotides agree with TRBD1. Trimming took 2 bases from V and 2 from J; bases not matched to a gene: 3. The germline V gene has CDR1 SGHTA and CDR2 FQGNSA. This CDR3 region has 15 residues. The DNA of the CDR3 is TGTGCCAGCAGCTTACAAGGGACAGGGGCCTACGAGCAGTACTTC. Translating it yields CASSLQGTGAYEQYF.

DNA for the CDR3: TGTGCCAGCCGAAGCCCTGAAGCGGGAAGGGATGAGCAGTTCTTC. It translates to CASRSPEAGRDEQFF. The chain is built from TRBV27 and TRBJ2-1, with 7 bases fitting TRBD2. J was trimmed by 8 bases and V by 8 bases; bases with no gene match: 15. This CDR3 contains 15 residues. In germline, CDR1 is MNHEY, CDR2 SMNVEV (reference sequence).

The CDR3 reads CAWSLGGGMETQYF. In DNA, the CDR3 is TGTGCCTGGAGTCTAGGGGGTGGGATGGAGACCCAGTACTTC. The chain carries TRBV30 and TRBJ2-5, with a possible D match to TRBD1 (6 bases). Trimming shortened V by 2 bases and J by 5 bases, and 15 bases separated the two germline ends. CDR1 and CDR2 from the germline V gene are GTSNPN and SVGIG (reference sequence). The CDR3 has 14 amino acids.

The V gene is TRBV7-2, the J gene TRBJ2-4; 12 bases align to TRBD1. V lost 6 bases to trimming and J lost 2 bases; unmatched junction nucleotides: 5. The CDR3 covers 16 residues. The germline V gene has CDR1 SGHTA and CDR2 FQGNSA. The CDR3 reads CASRSGTGGTKNIQYF. In DNA form, the CDR3 reads TGTGCCAGCAGATCTGGGACAGGGGGCACCAAAAACATTCAGTACTTC.

This clone was seen a handful of times. The chain recombines TRBV30 with TRBJ2-2, with D possibly TRBD2 on 5 matching bases. The CDR3 is 17 amino acids. The germline V gene has CDR1 GTSNPN and CDR2 SVGIG (reference sequence). V dropped 0 bases and J dropped 2 bases, with 16 bases sitting between them. Written as DNA, the CDR3 is TGTGCCTGGAGTGTACGGTTCTCCGGGGTTAACACCGGGGAGCTGTTTTTT. Protein: CAWSVRFSGVNTGELFF.

This clone was counted a single time. The chain uses TRBV18 and TRBJ2-1, with 7 bases lining up with TRBD1. CDR3 length: 13 residues. After removal of 4 bases from V and 5 bases from J, the junction contained 2 bases not matched to a gene. CDR1 KGHSH and CDR2 LQKENI come from the germline V gene. The CDR3 region has the DNA TGTGCCAGCTCACGAGACAGGGACAATGAGCAGTTCTTC. It codes for CASSRDRDNEQFF.

This clone was detected only once. The rearrangement joins TRBV9 to TRBJ2-3; no firm D call. The CDR3 is 15 amino acids. The germline V and J ends were trimmed by 1 base and 1 base, with 10 bases remaining between them. Germline lookup yields CDR1 SGDLS and CDR2 YYNGEE. The CDR3 protein is CASSVLSVRTDTQYF. In nucleotides, the CDR3 is TGTGCCAGCAGCGTACTTTCAGTCCGCACAGATACGCAGTATTTT.

The sample holds one count of this clone. This chain joins TRBV18 and TRBJ2-7, with D tentatively TRBD2 (7 bases). The CDR3 length is 15 residues. Germline loops: CDR1 KGHSH, CDR2 LQKENI. V lost 6 bases and J 5 bases, leaving 20 bases between the germline ends. Here the CDR3 DNA reads TGTGCCAGCTCCCCGGGCGGGGGCGTAGCCCACGAGCAGTACTTC. Its translation is CASSPGGGVAHEQYF.

The chain combines TRBV2 with TRBJ2-2; TRBD1 is a possible D gene (6 bases). CDR1 and CDR2 (germline): SNHLY, FYNNEI. CDR3 length: 14 residues. With 9 bases removed from V and 0 bases from J, the gap between germline ends came to 11 bases. DNA of the CDR3: TGTGCCAGGGGGACACTCGCGAACACCGGGGAGCTGTTTTTT. Its translation is CARGTLANTGELFF. Using reference TRBV2 and TRBJ2-2 for the parts outside the CDR3, the full variable domain is EPEVTQTPSHQVTQMGQEVILRCVPISNHLYFYWYRQILGQKVEFLVSFYNNEISEKSEIFDDQFSVERPDGSNFTLKIRSTKLEDSAMYFCARGTLANTGELFFGEGSRLTVL.

This chain uses TRBV2 with TRBJ1-5; maybe TRBD1 (5 bases). The ends were cut back, 3 bases at V and 7 bases at J, with 10 bases in the middle. This CDR3 is built from 13 residues. The germline V gene encodes CDR1 SNHLY and CDR2 FYNNEI. The CDR3 reads CASSEMEGQPQHF. The CDR3 DNA sequence: TGTGCCAGCAGTGAGATGGAGGGGCAGCCCCAGCATTTT.

In this sample, this clone turned up once. This chain connects TRBV1 to TRBJ2-7; TRBD1 is the table's D call, not checked against the DNA. TRBV1 corresponds to a pseudogene. The CDR3 is made up of 12 amino acids. The CDR3 DNA follows: TGCACCAGCAGTCAGGGCTCCTACGAGCAGTACTTC. Protein product: CTSSQGSYEQYF.

This clone qualifies as medium-sized. For the CDR3, the DNA is TGTGCCAGCAGCCAACCGGAGATGAACACTGAAGCTTTCTTT. It yields the protein CASSQPEMNTEAFF. The rearrangement links TRBV3-1 (or the pseudogene TRBV3-2) to TRBJ1-1; D is uncertain. V lost 2 bases to trimming and J lost 0 bases, with 7 bases between them. The CDR3 totals 14 residues. From germline, CDR1 is LGHDT and CDR2 YNNKEL (reference sequence).

V is TRBV19 and J is TRBJ2-5, with no clear D. Per the germline V gene, CDR1 is LNHDA and CDR2 is SQIVND (reference sequence). CDR3 length: 14 residues. Trimming left V 2 bases short and J 5 bases short, with 12 bases between. CDR3 sequence: CASSILGFGETQYF. The CDR3 nucleotides read TGTGCCAGTAGTATACTGGGCTTCGGCGAGACCCAGTACTTC. The entire variable domain, with the rest obtained from reference TRBV19 and TRBJ2-5, is as follows: DGGITQSPKYLFRKEGQNVTLSCEQNLNHDAMYWYRQDPGQGLRLIYYSQIVNDFQKGDIAEGYSVSREKKESFPLTVTSAQKNPTAFYLCASSILGFGETQYFGPGTRLLVL.

This clone occurred a few times. The chain carries TRBV10-2 and TRBJ2-2, with D possibly TRBD2 on 5 matching bases. Trimming cost V 6 bases and J 4 bases, with 6 bases left between them. In germline, CDR1 is WSHSY, CDR2 SAAADI. This CDR3 spans 12 amino acids. CDR3 nucleotides: TGCGCCAGCAGACTAGGCACCGGGGAGCTGTTTTTT. It is translated as CASRLGTGELFF.

This chain links TRBV7-3 with TRBJ2-1, with TRBD1 matching 9 bases. CDR3 length: 20 residues. CDR1 SGHTA and CDR2 FQGTGA come from the germline V gene. Trimming removed 2 bases from V and 2 bases from J; junction bases left unmatched: 16. The CDR3 DNA sequence: TGTGCCAGCAGCTTACTATCGGGACAGGGTCGGGCGGATACCTACAATGAGCAGTTCTTC. This gives the protein CASSLLSGQGRADTYNEQFF.

This sequence joins TRBV7-9 and TRBJ2-2; tentative D call: TRBD1 (5 bases). The CDR3 loop spans 13 amino acids. Germline V gene lookup returns CDR1 SEHNR and CDR2 FQNEAQ (reference sequence). V was cut by 5 bases and J by 5 bases, with 9 bases left in between. The CDR3 reads CASSDGQTGELFF. The CDR3 bases are TGTGCCAGCAGCGACGGACAAACCGGGGAGCTGTTTTTT.

The chain is built from TRBV12-3 or TRBV12-4 and TRBJ2-7; D possibly corresponds to TRBD1 (6 bases). There are 12 residues in the CDR3. Trimming removed 1 base at V and 12 bases at J, with 13 bases between. The CDR3 reads CASSLGQGKWYF. The CDR3, as DNA: TGTGCCAGCAGTTTAGGGCAGGGGAAGTGGTACTTC.

This CDR3 is CAGTGRSDQPQHF. CDR3 in DNA: TGTGCCGGGACAGGGCGGTCCGACCAGCCCCAGCATTTT. This chain connects TRBV30 to TRBJ1-5; TRBD1 agrees at 9 bases. The CDR3 has 13 residues. In germline, CDR1 is GTSNPN, CDR2 SVGIG (reference sequence). Trimming removed 8 bases from V and 7 bases from J; junction bases left unmatched: 9.

V and J are TRBV19 and TRBJ2-1; 9 nucleotides agree with TRBD2. Trimming took 7 bases from V and 6 from J; bases not matched to a gene: 10. The CDR3 extends over 15 amino acids. Germline V CDR1 and CDR2: LNHDA, SQIVND (reference sequence). For the CDR3, the DNA is TGTGCCAGTATCCCCCATAGCGGGGGCTTCAATGAGCAGTTCTTC. As protein: CASIPHSGGFNEQFF.

The chain recombines TRBV7-8 with TRBJ2-7, with D tentatively TRBD2 (5 bases). The V end lost 5 bases, the J end lost 2 bases, and 13 bases lay between the germline ends. CDR1 and CDR2 (germline): SGHVS, FQNEAQ. The CDR3 spans 14 residues. The chain's CDR3 is CASSGRRGTYEQYF. As DNA, the CDR3 is TGTGCCAGCAGCGGACGACGGGGAACCTACGAGCAGTACTTC.

This clone occurred once. The V and J genes are TRBV18 and TRBJ2-7; maybe TRBD1 (7 bases). Germline loops: CDR1 KGHSH, CDR2 LQKENI. Trimming left V 3 bases short and J 4 bases short, with 13 bases between. The CDR3 spans 14 residues. CDR3 protein: CASSPGGQLYEQYF. CDR3 DNA sequence: TGTGCCAGCTCACCCGGGGGACAGCTATACGAGCAGTACTTC.

This chain connects TRBV2 to TRBJ2-3; 11 bases match TRBD2. Trimming cost V 6 bases and J 2 bases; bases outside gene matches: 13. CDR3 size: 18 residues. Germline loops: CDR1 SNHLY, CDR2 FYNNEI. CDR3 nucleotides: TGTGCCAGCAGGCCCCAACTCGTACTAGCGGGAGTCACAGATACGCAGTATTTT. Protein sequence: CASRPQLVLAGVTDTQYF.

V usage is TRBV19 and J usage is TRBJ2-4, with 9 nucleotides matching TRBD1. After removal of 5 bases from V and 1 base from J, the junction contained 3 bases not matched to a gene. The CDR3 covers 15 residues. CDR1 and CDR2 from the germline V gene are LNHDA and SQIVND (reference sequence). DNA for the CDR3: TGTGCCAGTAGTTGGGACAGGGTGGCCAAAAACATTCAGTACTTC. It yields the protein CASSWDRVAKNIQYF.

This clone was observed a few times. This chain uses TRBV9 with TRBJ2-7; 7 bases align to TRBD1. CDR1 and CDR2 from the germline V gene are SGDLS and YYNGEE. The CDR3 spans 14 residues. Losses at the gene ends were 2 bases for V and 2 bases for J; bases not matched to a gene: 4. The CDR3: CASSVRTGPYEQYF. CDR3 bases: TGTGCCAGCAGCGTGAGGACAGGACCCTACGAGCAGTACTTC.